These T cell receptor beta chains were read from a single sample in a study of cytomegalovirus exposure and HLA in healthy donors. Method: immunoSEQ multiplex PCR; TCRdb's copy keeps in-frame clones and lacks some. This sample contains about 25,000 clones. Sequenced input: PBMCs. Receptors were obtained from a male donor in good health and CMV-seropositive. Each CDR3 is given with its conserved first and last residue. The order of the fields is V gene, D gene, J gene, CDR3 DNA, CDR3 protein. A D gene is named only where the DNA matches it firmly.

V: TRBV9
D: -
J: TRBJ1-5
DNA: TGTGCCAGCAGCGTAGGGGCAGACGTTTATAGCAATCAGCCCCAGCATTTT
CDR3: CASSVGADVYSNQPQHF

V: TRBV18
D: -
J: TRBJ1-1
DNA: TGTGCCAGCTCACCATCGGACCCCACGGGGGCTGAAGCTTTCTTT
CDR3: CASSPSDPTGAEAFF

V: TRBV18
D: -
J: TRBJ2-7
DNA: TGTGCCAGCTCACCACCGCTCGCCGGGGGCGAGCAGTACTTC
CDR3: CASSPPLAGGEQYF

V: TRBV7-9
D: -
J: TRBJ2-3
DNA: TGTGCCAGCAGCTTGGAGGGACTCCAGCAGCAGTATTTT
CDR3: CASSLEGLQQQYF

V: TRBV18
D: TRBD1
J: TRBJ1-1
DNA: TGTGCCAGCTCACCTCAGGGGGATAGGAACGGGGGCACTGAAGCTTTCTTT
CDR3: CASSPQGDRNGGTEAFF

V: TRBV19
D: -
J: TRBJ1-5
DNA: TGTGCCAGTAGTATAGGGACAAGAGGCAATCAGCCCCAGCATTTT
CDR3: CASSIGTRGNQPQHF

V: TRBV6-5
D: -
J: TRBJ1-1
DNA: TGTGCCAGCAGTTATACAGGGATGAACACTGAAGCTTTCTTT
CDR3: CASSYTGMNTEAFF

V: TRBV5-1
D: -
J: TRBJ2-5
DNA: TGCGCCAGCAGCGGCGCGACAGGAATCCAAGAGACCCAGTACTTC
CDR3: CASSGATGIQETQYF

V: TRBV10-1
D: -
J: TRBJ2-1
DNA: TGCGCCAGCAGTGAGCCGGGAACAAATGAGCAGTTCTTC
CDR3: CASSEPGTNEQFF

V: TRBV27
D: TRBD1
J: TRBJ1-2
DNA: TGTGCCAGCAGTCCCCGGACAGGATTAAACTATGGCTACACCTTC
CDR3: CASSPRTGLNYGYTF

V: TRBV5-1
D: -
J: TRBJ1-2
DNA: TGCGCCAGCAGCTTGTCGGGGACACGCGATGGGGGCTACACCTTC
CDR3: CASSLSGTRDGGYTF

V: TRBV28
D: -
J: TRBJ1-2
DNA: TGTGCCAGCAGTTGGGGGGGAGGCTACACCTTC
CDR3: CASSWGGGYTF

V: TRBV20-1
D: TRBD2
J: TRBJ2-3
DNA: TGCAGTGTCACGAGCGGGGGAACGCAGTATTTT
CDR3: CSVTSGGTQYF

V: TRBV2
D: -
J: TRBJ2-3
DNA: TGTGCCAGCTGCTCCACCCGAGGAGATACGCAGTATTTT
CDR3: CASCSTRGDTQYF

V: TRBV10-3
D: TRBD2
J: TRBJ2-1
DNA: TGTGCCATCAGTGGACTAGCGGGGGAAGAGCAGTTCTTC
CDR3: CAISGLAGEEQFF

V: TRBV6-4
D: TRBD2
J: TRBJ2-1
DNA: TGTGCCAGCAGCGCCCTAGGCGGGGGGGTGAATGAGCAGTTCTTC
CDR3: CASSALGGGVNEQFF

V: TRBV7-8
D: TRBD1
J: TRBJ1-3
DNA: TGTGCCAGCAGCCCGCGGGACAGGGGAGGAGACACCATATATTTT
CDR3: CASSPRDRGGDTIYF

V: TRBV9
D: -
J: TRBJ2-6
DNA: TGTGCCAGCAGCGTAGCTCCAGATTTCTCTGGGGCCAACGTCCTGACTTTC
CDR3: CASSVAPDFSGANVLTF

V: TRBV6-4
D: TRBD2
J: TRBJ2-1
DNA: TGTGCCAGCATCGCTTCGGCGGGAGGTAATGAGCAGTTCTTC
CDR3: CASIASAGGNEQFF

V: TRBV11-1
D: -
J: TRBJ1-1
DNA: TGTGCCAGTCAAAAGAAGGGGCACAGAAACACTGAAGCTTTCTTT
CDR3: CASQKKGHRNTEAFF

V: TRBV2
D: -
J: TRBJ2-2
DNA: TGTGCCAGCACTTCCGGAGGGGCGTCCGGGGAGCTGTTTTTT
CDR3: CASTSGGASGELFF

V: TRBV28
D: -
J: TRBJ1-2
DNA: TGTGCCAGCAGTTTAGGGGCCCCGCCAGAACTTTATGGCTACACCTTC
CDR3: CASSLGAPPELYGYTF

V: TRBV30
D: TRBD1
J: TRBJ1-5
DNA: TGTGCCTGGCAAAGGGGACAGCGCAATCAGCCCCAGCATTTT
CDR3: CAWQRGQRNQPQHF

V: TRBV6-5
D: -
J: TRBJ2-7
DNA: TGTGCCAGCAGTCGATCGACAGGTCGCTACGAGCAGTACTTC
CDR3: CASSRSTGRYEQYF

V: TRBV30
D: -
J: TRBJ1-1
DNA: TGTGCCTGGAGTCCCGGGGGGCCGAACACTGAAGCTTTCTTT
CDR3: CAWSPGGPNTEAFF

V: TRBV11-2
D: TRBD1
J: TRBJ2-5
DNA: TGTGCCAGCAGCGGGACCCAGGGGGCGCGGGAGACCCAGTACTTC
CDR3: CASSGTQGARETQYF

V: TRBV7-9
D: -
J: TRBJ1-1
DNA: TGTGCCAGCAGCTGGACCGGGAAAAACACTGAAGCTTTCTTT
CDR3: CASSWTGKNTEAFF

V: TRBV18
D: TRBD1
J: TRBJ2-1
DNA: TGTGCCAGCTCATACCAGGGGGCGAAATTTAATGAGCAGTTCTTC
CDR3: CASSYQGAKFNEQFF

V: TRBV5-1
D: -
J: TRBJ1-6
DNA: TGCGCCAGCAGGTCCGGAGATAATTCACCCCTCCACTTT
CDR3: CASRSGDNSPLHF

V: TRBV5-1
D: -
J: TRBJ2-3
DNA: TGCGCCAGCAGCTTGCAGGGGGGATTAAGCACAGATACGCAGTATTTT
CDR3: CASSLQGGLSTDTQYF

V: TRBV9
D: -
J: TRBJ1-4
DNA: TGTGCCAGCAGCGTTAGCACAGGAGCTAATGAAAAACTGTTTTTT
CDR3: CASSVSTGANEKLFF

V: TRBV6-5
D: TRBD2
J: TRBJ2-1
DNA: TGTGCCAGCAGTTTCGGGGGGGGCTACAATGAGCAGTTCTTC
CDR3: CASSFGGGYNEQFF

V: TRBV5-1
D: TRBD1
J: TRBJ2-7
DNA: TGCGCCAGCAGCCTGGACAGGGGGACCGACGAGCAGTACTTC
CDR3: CASSLDRGTDEQYF

V: TRBV30
D: TRBD2
J: TRBJ2-3
DNA: TGTGCCTGGAGTCATGCGGGGTTGGGGGGACTACGCACAGATACGCAGTATTTT
CDR3: CAWSHAGLGGLRTDTQYF

V: TRBV2
D: -
J: TRBJ2-1
DNA: TGTGCCAGCAGTCGGAGCCCTGCCGATGAGCAGTTCTTC
CDR3: CASSRSPADEQFF

V: TRBV25-1
D: TRBD2
J: TRBJ2-3
DNA: TGTGCCAGCAGTGAATGGAGGGGAGGGGATACGCAGTATTTT
CDR3: CASSEWRGGDTQYF

V: TRBV30
D: -
J: TRBJ1-1
DNA: TGTGCCTGGAGTGGAGGGTTTATGACCACTGAAGCTTTCTTT
CDR3: CAWSGGFMTTEAFF

V: TRBV27
D: TRBD2
J: TRBJ2-7
DNA: TGTGCCAGCAGTTATTCTAGCGGGAGCTCCTACGAGCAGTACTTC
CDR3: CASSYSSGSSYEQYF

V: TRBV4-3
D: TRBD1
J: TRBJ2-1
DNA: TGCGCCAGCAGCCAGGATACGACAGGGTTGGTCTCCTACAATGAGCAGTTCTTC
CDR3: CASSQDTTGLVSYNEQFF

V: TRBV4-1
D: -
J: TRBJ2-7
DNA: TGCGCCAGCAGCCAAGTCGCTTTTGCCCAGGGTATTGTGCAGTACTTC
CDR3: CASSQVAFAQGIVQYF